This TCR beta chain was sequenced in a study of CD8+ T cells in alopecia areata. Study results and limitations: Normal skin's resident alphabeta T cells are also sequenced in scalp samples. Lesional scalp exceeded normal scalp in clonality, especially in alopecia totalis/universalis.

This clone showed up just a few times. Its antigen is currently unknown. Peripheral blood, together with lesional scalp punch biopsies, was collected from alopecia areata patients. Sorted populations comprised CD4+ and CD8+ T cells obtained from PBMCs. cDNA serving as the sequencing template came from extracted, reverse transcribed RNA. TCRdb's copy holds only in-frame clones and misses some; the assay was immunoSEQ multiplex PCR. The data contain tens of thousands of clones, approximately 50% of them seen just once; the ten biggest clones take up around 5%. The CDR3 has 11 amino acids. Germline lookup yields CDR1 SQVTM and CDR2 ANQGSEA. V lost 6 bases and J 1 base, leaving 5 bases between the germline ends.

This receptor was obtained from a human donor with alopecia areata. The sequenced material came from NKG2D-high CD8+ T cells sorted from blood. The V call is TRBV29-1, the J call TRBJ2-3; D is uncertain. CDR3 protein: CSVTGTDTQYF. The CDR3 bases are TGCAGCGTGACGGGCACAGATACGCAGTATTTT.